This T cell receptor beta chain stems from a study of cytomegalovirus exposure and HLA in healthy donors. The study, taken as a whole, reports: In a later analysis, specific HLA alleles were associated with 15,000 to 20,000 TCR beta sequences at a 0.05 false discovery rate.

Looked up from germline, CDR1 is MNHEY and CDR2 is SMNVEV (reference sequence). This CDR3 has 13 residues. V lost 5 bases and J 6 bases, leaving 12 bases between the germline ends. The primer mix had 60 Vbeta and 13 Jbeta primers. Some clones are missing from TCRdb's copy, which holds only in-frame ones; the method was immunoSEQ multiplex PCR. The sample consists of 81,000 or so clones, 70% to 80% of them appearing once. Of note for this clone: Its matching antigen is unknown.

Sequences were obtained from PBMCs. This chain links TRBV27 with TRBJ2-3, with D maybe TRBD2 (6 bases). The receptor's source is a man over 45 in good health and CMV-seropositive. The CDR3 is CASSPPGVDTQYF. The CDR3 DNA reads as TGTGCCAGCAGTCCCCCGGGGGTGGATACGCAGTATTTT.